This T cell receptor beta chain was recovered during a study of blood T cell repertoires in COVID-19. The CDR3 consists of 14 residues. V dropped 4 bases and J dropped 8; count of bases not matched to a gene: 9. Germline V gives CDR1 MGHRA, CDR2 YSYEKL. Repertoires were generated with immunoSEQ multiplex PCR, while TCRdb's copy carries only in-frame clones and drops some. The sample has roughly 200,000 clones, 80% to 85% seen once; the top ten hold approximately 4.8%. The sequence was obtained from a man between 50 and 59 years old with active or convalescent COVID-19. The material sequenced was peripheral blood. The V call is TRBV4-1, the J call TRBJ1-2, with 8 nucleotides matching TRBD1. Here the CDR3 reads CASSPRTGPEGYTF. The CDR3 DNA reads as TGCGCCAGCAGCCCTCGGACAGGGCCGGAGGGCTACACCTTC.